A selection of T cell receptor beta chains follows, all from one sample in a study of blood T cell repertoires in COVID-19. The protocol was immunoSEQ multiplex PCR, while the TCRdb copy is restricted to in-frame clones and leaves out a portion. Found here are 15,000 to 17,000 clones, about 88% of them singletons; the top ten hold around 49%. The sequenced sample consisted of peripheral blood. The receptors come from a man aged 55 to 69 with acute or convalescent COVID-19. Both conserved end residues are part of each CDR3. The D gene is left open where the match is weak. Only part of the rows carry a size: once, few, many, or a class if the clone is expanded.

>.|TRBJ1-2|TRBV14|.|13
CASSLSVNYGYTF
TGTGCCAGCAGCTTGAGCGTAAACTATGGCTACACCTTC
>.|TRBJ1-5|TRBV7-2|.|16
CASSSGGGGGPRPQHF
TGTGCCAGCAGCTCTGGGGGCGGGGGGGGCCCACGGCCCCAGCATTTT
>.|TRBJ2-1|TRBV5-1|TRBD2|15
CASSLGLSGSGEQFF
TGCGCCAGCAGCTTGGGCCTTAGCGGGAGCGGTGAGCAGTTCTTC
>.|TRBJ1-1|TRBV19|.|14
CASSINAGFTEAFF
TGTGCCAGTAGTATAAATGCAGGGTTCACTGAAGCTTTCTTT
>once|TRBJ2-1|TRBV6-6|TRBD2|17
CASRRLAGGSSYNEQFF
TGTGCCAGCCGTCGACTAGCGGGGGGGAGCTCCTACAATGAGCAGTTCTTC
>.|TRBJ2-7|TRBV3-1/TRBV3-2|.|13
CASSQGSRDEQYF
TGTGCCAGCAGCCAAGGGAGCAGGGACGAGCAGTACTTC
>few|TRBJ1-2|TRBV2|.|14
CASSPATGNYGYTF
TGTGCCAGCAGTCCCGCCACAGGGAACTATGGCTACACCTTC
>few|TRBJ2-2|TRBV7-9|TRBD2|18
CASSSRVRAGGPTGELFF
TGTGCCAGCAGCTCTAGAGTGCGGGCGGGAGGCCCGACCGGGGAGCTGTTTTTT
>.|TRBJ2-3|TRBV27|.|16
CASSLTGVTSTDTQYF
TGTGCCAGCAGTTTAACCGGGGTAACTAGCACAGATACGCAGTATTTT
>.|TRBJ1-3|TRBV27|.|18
CASSLRATGRNLGNTIYF
TGTGCCAGCAGCCTGAGGGCGACAGGACGCAACTTGGGAAACACCATATATTTT
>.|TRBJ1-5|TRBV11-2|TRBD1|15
CASSLGQGAGQPQHF
TGTGCCAGCAGCTTAGGGCAGGGGGCAGGACAGCCCCAGCATTTT
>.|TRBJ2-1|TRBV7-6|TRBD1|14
CASSFSGTEREQFF
TGTGCCAGCAGCTTTTCGGGGACAGAACGTGAGCAGTTCTTC
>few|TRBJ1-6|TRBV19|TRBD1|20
CATRRGTDQGTGFYNSPLHF
TGTGCCACCCGCCGAGGGACAGATCAAGGAACAGGGTTCTATAATTCACCCCTCCACTTT
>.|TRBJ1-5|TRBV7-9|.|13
CASSSGRDQPQHF
TGTGCCAGCAGCTCCGGGAGAGATCAGCCCCAGCATTTT
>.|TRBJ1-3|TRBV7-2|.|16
CASSLGSVSSGNTIYF
TGTGCCAGCAGCTTAGGCTCGGTTAGCTCTGGAAACACCATATATTTT
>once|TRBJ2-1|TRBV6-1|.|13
CASSDRGGWEQFF
TGTGCCAGCAGTGACAGGGGAGGGTGGGAGCAGTTCTTC
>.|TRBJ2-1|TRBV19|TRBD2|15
CASSPAPGGYNEQFF
TGTGCCAGTAGTCCCGCCCCCGGGGGGTACAATGAGCAGTTCTTC
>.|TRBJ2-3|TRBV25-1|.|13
CASSQQGTNTQYF
TGTGCCAGCAGCCAACAGGGAACGAATACGCAGTATTTT
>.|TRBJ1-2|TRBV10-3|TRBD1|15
CAISESAGTGDGYTF
TGTGCCATCAGTGAGTCGGCTGGGACAGGGGATGGCTACACCTTC
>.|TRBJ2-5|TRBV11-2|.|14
CASSWRGGQETQYF
TGTGCCAGCAGCTGGAGGGGGGGACAAGAGACCCAGTACTTC
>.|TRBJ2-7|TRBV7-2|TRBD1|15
CASSIMTGSSYEQYF
TGTGCCAGCAGCATAATGACAGGGTCCTCCTACGAGCAGTACTTC
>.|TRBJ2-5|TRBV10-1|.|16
CASSESSGVRRETQYF
TGCGCCAGCAGTGAGTCGTCGGGGGTCAGAAGAGAGACCCAGTACTTC
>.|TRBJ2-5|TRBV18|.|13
CASSRDREETQYF
TGTGCCAGCTCCCGGGATCGAGAGGAGACCCAGTACTTC
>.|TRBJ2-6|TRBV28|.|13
CASRRSGANVLTF
TGTGCCAGCAGACGGTCTGGGGCCAACGTCCTGACTTTC
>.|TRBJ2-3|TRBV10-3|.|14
CAISESRDTDTQYF
TGTGCCATCAGTGAGTCGAGGGACACAGATACGCAGTATTTT
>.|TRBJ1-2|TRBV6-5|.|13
CASSAGANYGYTF
TGTGCCAGCTCCGCGGGCGCTAACTATGGCTACACCTTC
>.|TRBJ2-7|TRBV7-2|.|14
CASSLAPEAGEQYF
TGTGCCAGCAGCTTGGCCCCGGAGGCAGGCGAGCAGTACTTC
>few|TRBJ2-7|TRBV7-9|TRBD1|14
CASSSTGQTYEQYF
TGTGCCAGCAGCTCGACAGGGCAGACCTACGAGCAGTACTTC
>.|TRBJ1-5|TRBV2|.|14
CASSDIPGPQPQHF
TGTGCCAGCAGTGACATCCCAGGGCCTCAGCCCCAGCATTTT
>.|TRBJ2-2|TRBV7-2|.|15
CASSLAGVNTGELFF
TGTGCCAGCAGCTTAGCAGGGGTCAACACCGGGGAGCTGTTTTTT
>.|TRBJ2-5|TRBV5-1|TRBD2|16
CASSETSGGFQETQYF
TGCGCCAGCAGCGAGACTAGCGGGGGGTTCCAAGAGACCCAGTACTTC
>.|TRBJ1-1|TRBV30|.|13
CAWSGLLNTEAFF
TGTGCCTGGAGTGGGCTGCTGAACACTGAAGCTTTCTTT
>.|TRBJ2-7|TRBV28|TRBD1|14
CASRFPGQTYEQYF
TGTGCCAGCAGATTCCCGGGACAGACTTACGAGCAGTACTTC